These 6 T cell receptor beta chains were sequenced from one sample in a study of technical replicates of blood from a few donors. Measured with immunoSEQ multiplex PCR; TCRdb has only the in-frame clones, and not every one. The table has 65,000 to 90,000 clones, 86% seen once; the top ten hold approximately 5%. Sample: PBMCs. Receptors originate from a human donor in good health. Some clones in this sample may be carry-over from other donors' samples.

The chain uses TRBV30 and TRBJ1-3; no clear D. The CDR3 has 16 amino acids. V dropped 3 bases and J dropped 0 bases, with 15 bases sitting between them. CDR1 and CDR2 (germline): GTSNPN, SVGIG (reference sequence). CDR3 amino acids: CAWSPAGFNSGNTIYF. The CDR3 DNA reads TGTGCCTGGAGCCCCGCCGGGTTCAACTCTGGAAACACCATATATTTT.

The count of this clone is one. One junction end does not reproduce the germline sequence, and a read error may be involved. The chain has TRBV13 and TRBJ1-2, with TRBD1 matching over 8 bases. Germline CDR1 reads PRHDT; CDR2 reads FYEKMQ (reference sequence). The CDR3 spans 14 residues. CDR3 sequence: CASRIGTGRIMLLF. CDR3 nucleotides: TGTGCCAGCAGGATCGGGACAGGCAGGATTATGCTCCTCTTC.

This chain uses TRBV4-3 with TRBJ2-6; 10 bases map to TRBD1. CDR3 length: 19 residues. Germline trimming cut 0 bases from V and 1 base from J; bases unmatched to any gene: 6. Germline-derived CDR1 and CDR2 are LGHNA and YSLEER. Here the CDR3 DNA reads TGCGCCAGCAGCCAAGAATACTGGACAGGGGGTTCTGGGGCCAACGTCCTGACTTTC. As protein: CASSQEYWTGGSGANVLTF.

The rearrangement links TRBV9 to TRBJ2-2, with no clear D. Germline V gene sequence: CDR1 SGDLS, CDR2 YYNGEE. CDR3 length: 13 residues. Trimming cost V 4 bases and J 8 bases, with 12 bases left between them. CDR3 DNA sequence: TGTGCCAGCAGCATCTCAGTTGTTGGGGAGCTGTTTTTT. Translating gives CASSISVVGELFF.

The chain links TRBV29-1 to TRBJ2-2; 12 bases map to TRBD2. This CDR3 is built from 16 residues. V shed 5 bases and J 6 bases; nucleotides not matched to a gene: 10. Germline-derived CDR1 and CDR2 are SQVTM and ANQGSEA. The CDR3 DNA is TGCAGCGTTAATGGTGGGACTAGCGGGCCCCCCGGGGAGCTGTTTTTT. Translation: CSVNGGTSGPPGELFF.

The CDR3 region is CASSLGVAGSYNEQFF. CDR3 DNA sequence: TGCGCCAGCAGCTTGGGGGTAGCGGGGTCCTACAATGAGCAGTTCTTC. The chain recombines TRBV5-1 with TRBJ2-1, with 8 bases identical to TRBD2. Germline assignment: CDR1 SGHRS and CDR2 YFSETQ. This CDR3 is built from 16 residues. The V segment lost 0 bases and the J segment 1 base; nucleotides outside the gene matches: 3. Combining the CDR3 with reference TRBV5-1 and TRBJ2-1 gives the whole variable domain KAGVTQTPRYLIKTRGQQVTLSCSPISGHRSVSWYQQTPGQGLQFLFEYFSETQRNKGNFPGRFSGRQFSNSRSEMNVSTLELGDSALYLCASSLGVAGSYNEQFFGPGTRLTVL.